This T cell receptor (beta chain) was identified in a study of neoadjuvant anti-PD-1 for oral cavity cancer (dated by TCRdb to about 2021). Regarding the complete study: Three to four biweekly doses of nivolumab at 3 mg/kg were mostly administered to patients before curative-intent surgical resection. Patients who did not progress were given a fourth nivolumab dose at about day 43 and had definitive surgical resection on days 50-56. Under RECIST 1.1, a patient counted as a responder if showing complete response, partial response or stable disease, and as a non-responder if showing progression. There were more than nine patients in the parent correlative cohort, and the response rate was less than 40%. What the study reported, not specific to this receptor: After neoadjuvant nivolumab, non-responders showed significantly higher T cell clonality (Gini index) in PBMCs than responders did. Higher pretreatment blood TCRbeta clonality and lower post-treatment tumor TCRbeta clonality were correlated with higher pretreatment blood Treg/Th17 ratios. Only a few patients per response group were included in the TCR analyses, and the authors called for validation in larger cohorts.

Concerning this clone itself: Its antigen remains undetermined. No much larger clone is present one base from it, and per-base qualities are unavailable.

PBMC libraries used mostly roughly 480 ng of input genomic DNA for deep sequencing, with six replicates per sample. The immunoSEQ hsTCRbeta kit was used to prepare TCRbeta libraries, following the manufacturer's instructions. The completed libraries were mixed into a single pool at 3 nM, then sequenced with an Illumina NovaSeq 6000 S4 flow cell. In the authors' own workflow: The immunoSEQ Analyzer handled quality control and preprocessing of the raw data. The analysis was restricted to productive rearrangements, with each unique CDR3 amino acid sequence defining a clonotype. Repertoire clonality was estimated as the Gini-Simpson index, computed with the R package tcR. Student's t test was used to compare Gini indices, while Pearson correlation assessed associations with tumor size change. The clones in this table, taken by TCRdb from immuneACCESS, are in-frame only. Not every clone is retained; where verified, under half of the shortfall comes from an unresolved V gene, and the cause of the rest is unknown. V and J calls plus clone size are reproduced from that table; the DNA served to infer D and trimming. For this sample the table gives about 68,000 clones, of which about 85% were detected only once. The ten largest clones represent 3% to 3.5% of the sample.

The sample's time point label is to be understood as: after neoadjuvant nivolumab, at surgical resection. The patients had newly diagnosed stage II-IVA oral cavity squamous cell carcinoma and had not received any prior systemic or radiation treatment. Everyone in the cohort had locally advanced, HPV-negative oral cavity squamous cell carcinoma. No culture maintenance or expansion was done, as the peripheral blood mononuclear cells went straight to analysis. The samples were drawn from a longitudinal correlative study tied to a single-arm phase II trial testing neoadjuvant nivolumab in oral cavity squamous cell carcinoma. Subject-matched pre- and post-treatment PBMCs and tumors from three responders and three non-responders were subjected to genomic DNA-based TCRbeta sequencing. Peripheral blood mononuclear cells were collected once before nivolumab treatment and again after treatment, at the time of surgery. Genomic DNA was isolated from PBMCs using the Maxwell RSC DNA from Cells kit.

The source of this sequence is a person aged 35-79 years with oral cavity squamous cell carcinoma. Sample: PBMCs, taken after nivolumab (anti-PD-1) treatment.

The CDR3 region reads CASSKLTGPHYEQYF. The DNA is as follows: TGTGCCAGCAGTAAACTGACAGGGCCTCACTACGAGCAGTACTTC. The V gene is TRBV6-1 and the J gene is TRBJ2-7, and TRBD1 matches 7 of the central bases. Reading the germline V gene gives CDR1 MNHNS and CDR2 SASEGT. The CDR3 contains 15 residues, cysteine and phenylalanine counted. The only DNA kept is the CDR3, 45 bases in frame from the first base. The germline V and J ends show losses of 5 bases and 3 bases respectively, and no gene match explains 10 bases of the junction.